The 30 T cell receptor beta chains presented below share a single source sample, sequenced in a study of graft-versus-host responses after intestinal transplantation (dated by TCRdb to the early 2020s). What this sample's time point label stands for: cells obtained before transplantation from donor or recipient. Library preparation used the immunoSEQ multiplex PCR assay. Entries here come from immuneACCESS through TCRdb and include only in-frame sequences with V and J called. Some clones fail to appear in such tables; in the studies checked, an unresolved V gene covers under half of the shortfall, and the cause of the remainder is unknown. A total of about 99,000 clones appear in this sample, under 95% of them only once. Of the sample, less than 0.08% is held by the ten largest clones. These receptors are not linked to any known antigen. This specimen was unstimulated CD8+ T cells sorted from spleen or lymph node cells, taken before transplant. The receptor set was obtained from a human donor who was the organ donor for an intestinal transplant.

This clone has only one observation. The V and J genes are TRBV13 and TRBJ2-1, with D unresolved. Looked up from germline, CDR1 is PRHDT and CDR2 is FYEKMQ (reference sequence). V lost 5 bases and J 5 bases, leaving 7 bases between the germline ends. The CDR3 spans 12 residues. CDR3 residues: CASSDFNNEQFF. CDR3 bases: TGTGCCAGCAGCGACTTCAACAATGAGCAGTTCTTC.

The chain employs TRBV30 and TRBJ1-2, with TRBD1 identical over 8 bases. Germline lookup yields CDR1 GTSNPN and CDR2 SVGIG (reference sequence). V lost 5 bases to trimming and J lost 2 bases; unmatched junction nucleotides: 4. There are 13 residues in the CDR3. The CDR3 sequence: CAWLGQANYGYTF. The CDR3, as DNA: TGTGCCTGGCTGGGACAGGCAAACTATGGCTACACCTTC.

This rearrangement joins TRBV7-3 to TRBJ2-3, with 11 nucleotides matching TRBD2. Germline V lookup: CDR1 SGHTA, CDR2 FQGTGA. Germline trimming cut 4 bases from V and 0 bases from J; bases unmatched to any gene: 0. The CDR3 extends over 15 amino acids. The CDR3, as DNA: TGTGCCAGCAGCTGGACTAGCGGGAGCACAGATACGCAGTATTTT. It translates to CASSWTSGSTDTQYF.

Only one count was recorded for this clone. The chain is built from TRBV5-8 and TRBJ2-1; 11 nucleotides agree with TRBD2. The V and J ends lost 6 bases and 6 bases, in that order; junction bases with no gene match: 5. The CDR3 runs 14 residues. Germline V gene data show CDR1 as SGHTS and CDR2 as YDEGEE. The CDR3 nucleotides are TGTGCCAGCAATAGCGGGGGGGCCGCCAATGAGCAGTTCTTC. Encoded protein: CASNSGGAANEQFF.

Comments on this clone: Because the CDR3's place on the DNA is in doubt, the DNA is left out and the CDR3 is given as listed by TCRdb. The chain carries TRBV21-1 and TRBJ2-7; the D call TRBD1 from the table was never checked on the DNA. TRBV21-1 is a recognized pseudogene. Termini included, the CDR3 measures 16 amino acids. This CDR3 reads CASRKVWGTGAYEQYF.

This clone has a single count. The rearrangement uses TRBV4-2 and TRBJ2-5; D is unclear. Judging by the DNA end, TRBJ2-7 fits better; the J call may be wrong. This CDR3 contains 15 residues. Germline V lookup: CDR1 LGHNA, CDR2 YNFKEQ. The CDR3: CASSQDDSSSYEQYF. CDR3 DNA: TGTGCCAGCAGCCAAGATGACTCAAGCTCCTACGAGCAGTACTTC.

V gene TRBV5-6 combines with J gene TRBJ2-7, with 7 bases aligning to TRBD1. The CDR3 consists of 14 residues. Trimming took 4 bases from V and 3 from J; bases not matched to a gene: 7. The V gene's germline CDR1 is SGHDT and CDR2 YYEEEE. The CDR3 nucleotides read TGTGCCAGCAGCCCGGGACAGTCGATCTACGAGCAGTACTTC. Amino acid sequence: CASSPGQSIYEQYF.

In its sample, this clone was seen a few times. The rearrangement uses TRBV6-5 and TRBJ2-7; 7 bases are shared with TRBD1. CDR3 length: 16 amino acids. Germline V gives CDR1 MNHEY, CDR2 SVGAGI. The junction had 8 bases not matched to a gene; V was cut back by 3 bases and J by 0 bases. CDR3: CASSYSGTETSYEQYF. CDR3 nucleotides: TGTGCCAGCAGTTATTCCGGGACAGAGACCTCCTACGAGCAGTACTTC.

The V call is TRBV5-5, the J call TRBJ2-2; the match to TRBD2 covers 9 bases. The CDR3 totals 15 residues. V was pared by 3 bases and J by 5 bases, with 5 bases of the junction left unmatched. From germline, CDR1 is SGHKS and CDR2 YYEKEE (reference sequence). CDR3 residues: CASSWIAGETGELFF. The CDR3 DNA is TGTGCCAGCAGCTGGATAGCGGGAGAGACCGGGGAGCTGTTTTTT.

The chain carries TRBV13 and TRBJ1-2; the D is unclear. Germline assignment: CDR1 PRHDT and CDR2 FYEKMQ (reference sequence). V dropped 0 bases and J dropped 3 bases, with 5 bases sitting between them. This CDR3 comprises 13 residues. In DNA form, the CDR3 reads TGTGCCAGCAGCTTAGGGGACTACTATGGCTACACCTTC. This translates into CASSLGDYYGYTF.

On this clone: Germline is not matched at one junction end, which may reflect a read error. This CDR3 is CASSEDVGTDF. The CDR3 nucleotides are TGTGCCAGCAGTGAGGATGTTGGGACTGACTTC. The V gene is TRBV6-1, the J gene TRBJ1-2; TRBD1 is a possible D gene (5 bases). Germline V gene lookup returns CDR1 MNHNS and CDR2 SASEGT. The CDR3 is made up of 11 amino acids.

The V call is TRBV4-1, the J call TRBJ1-6; 8 bases align to TRBD1. The germline gives CDR1 MGHRA, CDR2 YSYEKL. This CDR3 comprises 15 residues. Germline trimming cut 0 bases from V and 9 bases from J; bases unmatched to any gene: 4. CDR3 amino acids: CASSQDGTGSSPLHF. In nucleotides, the CDR3 is TGCGCCAGCAGCCAAGATGGGACAGGTAGTTCACCCCTCCACTTT.

This clone was counted once. The chain recombines TRBV11-2 with TRBJ2-1; 8 bases line up with TRBD1. This CDR3 has 14 residues. J was trimmed by 3 bases and V by 8 bases; bases with no gene match: 6. Germline CDR1 is SGHAT and CDR2 is FQNNGV. The CDR3 DNA reads as TGTGCCAGCGGAGGACAGGGATTCTACAATGAGCAGTTCTTC. This encodes CASGGQGFYNEQFF.

This rearrangement joins TRBV29-1 to TRBJ1-3; a possible D gene is TRBD1 (5 bases). CDR3 length: 14 amino acids. Looked up from germline, CDR1 is SQVTM and CDR2 is ANQGSEA. The V end lost 3 bases, the J end lost 7 bases, and 16 bases lay between the germline ends. The CDR3 bases are TGCAGCGTTGAGGTCCGGGGGGACCCCAACACCATATATTTT. Its translation: CSVEVRGDPNTIYF.

The chain combines TRBV5-1 with TRBJ1-1; weak D call: TRBD1 (6 bases). Germline-derived CDR1 and CDR2 are SGHRS and YFSETQ. The V end was cut by 4 bases, the J end by 1 base, with 17 bases between. The CDR3 covers 16 residues. In DNA form, the CDR3 reads TGCGCCAGCAGCCATTCCCGGGACACCCCGAACACTGAAGCTTTCTTT. Translating it yields CASSHSRDTPNTEAFF.

The rearrangement uses TRBV10-2 and TRBJ2-7; possibly TRBD1 for D (6 bases). Germline CDR1 WSHSY, CDR2 SAAADI. With 6 bases removed from V and 0 bases from J, the gap between germline ends came to 15 bases. The CDR3 runs to 15 residues. The CDR3 nucleotides read TGCGCCAGCAGATTCACCGGGACACCCTCCTACGAGCAGTACTTC. Amino acids: CASRFTGTPSYEQYF.

The rearrangement links TRBV5-4 to TRBJ2-1; D possibly corresponds to TRBD2 (5 bases). V was shortened by 4 bases and J by 3 bases, with 8 bases between the two germline ends. Per the germline V gene, CDR1 is SGHNT and CDR2 is YYREEE (reference sequence). This CDR3 comprises 13 residues. As DNA, the CDR3 is TGTGCCAGCAGCCACGACTACTACAATGAGCAGTTCTTC. It is translated as CASSHDYYNEQFF.

The CDR3 spells CAISDDDRGRLREADTQYF. The CDR3 region has the DNA TGTGCCATCAGTGACGATGACAGGGGGCGCCTCCGTGAGGCAGATACGCAGTATTTT. The chain carries TRBV10-3 and TRBJ2-3, with TRBD1 identical over 10 bases. The CDR3 loop spans 19 amino acids. Unmatched junction bases numbered 16, after V lost 3 bases and J lost 4 bases. Germline V lookup: CDR1 ENHRY, CDR2 SYGVKD.

The chain employs TRBV13 and TRBJ1-1; TRBD1 might be the D (6 bases). Deletions cut 1 base from V and 1 base from J, with 19 bases between. The CDR3 covers 18 residues. Germline values: CDR1 PRHDT, CDR2 FYEKMQ (reference sequence). The CDR3 DNA sequence: TGTGCCAGCAGCTTAGTTCGATTCTACGACAGGCAGAACACTGAAGCTTTCTTT. It codes for CASSLVRFYDRQNTEAFF.

On this clone itself: Other DNA variants within this sample encode the same CDR3. The rearrangement links TRBV27 to TRBJ2-7; D might be TRBD2 (6 bases). The germline CDR1 and CDR2 sequences are MNHEY and SMNVEV (reference sequence). The CDR3 loop spans 14 amino acids. The ends were cut back, 2 bases at V and 1 base at J, with 9 bases in the middle. CDR3 region: CASSLTGSSYEQYF. CDR3 DNA: TGTGCCAGCAGTTTAACCGGGAGTTCCTACGAGCAGTACTTC.

Only a few counts were recorded for this clone. This chain joins TRBV4-1 and TRBJ1-1; perhaps TRBD1 as D (6 bases). Trimming shortened V by 5 bases and J by 4 bases, and 17 bases separated the two germline ends. The CDR3 loop spans 15 amino acids. Germline CDR1 is MGHRA and CDR2 is YSYEKL. Here the CDR3 DNA reads TGCGCCAGCAGCTCCGCAGGGGCGGCCGGCACTGAAGCTTTCTTT. The encoded protein is CASSSAGAAGTEAFF.

V usage is TRBV10-3 and J usage is TRBJ2-7; 9 bases map to TRBD2. The CDR3 consists of 15 residues. Per germline, CDR1 ENHRY and CDR2 SYGVKD. After removal of 10 bases from V and 1 base from J, the junction contained 11 bases not matched to a gene. CDR3 sequence (DNA): TGTGCCACCGAGGGGTTCCTAGCGGGGTCCTACGAGCAGTACTTC. Translating it yields CATEGFLAGSYEQYF.

The chain has TRBV11-3 and TRBJ2-1, with 9 bases aligning to TRBD1. V lost 11 bases to trimming and J lost 0 bases; unmatched junction nucleotides: 17. Germline V gives CDR1 SGHNT, CDR2 YENEEA. The CDR3 has 18 amino acids. The CDR3 DNA reads TGTGCCGGGGGTGGATGGGACAGGGCGCGTTACTCCTACAATGAGCAGTTCTTC. This translates into CAGGGWDRARYSYNEQFF.

The V gene is TRBV29-1, the J gene TRBJ1-3; D call uncertain. Germline CDR1 SQVTM, CDR2 ANQGSEA. Trimming stripped 4 bases from V and 0 bases from J, with 25 bases between. CDR3 length equals 19 residues. As DNA, the CDR3 is TGCAGCGTTGCGGGTGAGACGGGAGATCCTATCCACTCTGGAAACACCATATATTTT. Translation gives CSVAGETGDPIHSGNTIYF.

V usage is TRBV9 and J usage is TRBJ2-5; 7 bases match TRBD2. Germline CDR1 reads SGDLS; CDR2 reads YYNGEE. This CDR3 is built from 17 residues. Germline trimming cut 0 bases from V and 2 bases from J; bases unmatched to any gene: 10. CDR3 loop: CASSVAWGGSGQETQYF. DNA of the CDR3: TGTGCCAGCAGCGTAGCTTGGGGTGGTAGCGGGCAAGAGACCCAGTACTTC.

The genes are TRBV27 and TRBJ1-5; tentative D call: TRBD1 (5 bases). The germline V gene encodes CDR1 MNHEY and CDR2 SMNVEV (reference sequence). V gave up 3 bases and J gave up 6 bases, with 12 bases separating them. The CDR3 is 14 residues long. CDR3: CASSFNLGAQPQHF. CDR3 nucleotide sequence: TGTGCCAGCAGTTTTAATTTAGGGGCTCAGCCCCAGCATTTT.

The V gene is TRBV28, the J gene TRBJ1-2; TRBD1 agrees at 8 bases. Germline values: CDR1 MDHEN, CDR2 SYDVKM. The J segment lost 0 bases and the V segment lost 5 bases, leaving 8 bases of the junction unmatched. The CDR3 spans 16 residues. This chain's CDR3 is CASSPRTGKANYGYTF. The CDR3 DNA reads as TGTGCCAGCAGTCCCCGGACAGGGAAAGCTAACTATGGCTACACCTTC.

The rearrangement uses TRBV2 and TRBJ2-2; TRBD2 might be the D (8 bases). Deletions cut 4 bases from V and 6 bases from J, with 24 bases between. The CDR3 sequence is 18 residues long. Germline-derived CDR1 and CDR2 are SNHLY and FYNNEI. CDR3 residues: CASSGSGGDRSYPGELFF. The CDR3 coding sequence is TGTGCCAGCAGTGGGTCGGGGGGGGACAGAAGCTATCCCGGGGAGCTGTTTTTT.

This chain's CDR3 is CASSLVVPGGIQYF. In nucleotides, the CDR3 is TGCGCCAGCAGCTTGGTTGTACCAGGAGGGATTCAGTACTTC. The chain employs TRBV5-1 and TRBJ2-4; D perhaps matches TRBD2 (6 bases). Germline values: CDR1 SGHRS, CDR2 YFSETQ. V was cut by 0 bases and J by 10 bases, with 14 bases left in between. The CDR3 has 14 residues.

The CDR3 DNA sequence: TGTGCCAGCATATTCCCGGGGACCAAAAACATTCAGTACTTC. Translating gives CASIFPGTKNIQYF. This sequence joins TRBV2 and TRBJ2-4, with a weak D call TRBD2 (5 bases). Germline-derived CDR1 and CDR2 are SNHLY and FYNNEI. V was cut by 7 bases and J by 2 bases, with 12 bases left in between. This CDR3 is 14 amino acids long.